Listed here are 20 T cell receptor beta chains from one sample, sequenced in a study of blood T cell repertoires in COVID-19. Repertoires were generated with immunoSEQ multiplex PCR, while TCRdb's copy carries only in-frame clones and drops some. The data show about 140,000 clones, 84% seen once. Sequencing was performed on peripheral blood. Receptors were obtained from a human donor in a cohort sampled during active COVID-19.

This clone came up a few times. The rearrangement links TRBV4-1 to TRBJ1-6; maybe TRBD1 (6 bases). Germline values: CDR1 MGHRA, CDR2 YSYEKL. CDR3 length: 16 residues. Trimming left V 1 base short and J 9 bases short, with 16 bases between. This chain's CDR3 is CASSQAERTRGSPLHF. In DNA form, the CDR3 reads TGCGCCAGCAGCCAAGCGGAACGAACCAGGGGTTCACCCCTCCACTTT.

This clone has a count of ten or more. The chain employs TRBV5-1 and TRBJ1-3; TRBD1 matches 7 bases. Germline CDR1 SGHRS, CDR2 YFSETQ. The V segment lost 4 bases and the J segment 4 bases; nucleotides outside the gene matches: 17. The length of the CDR3 is 18 residues. The CDR3 region has the DNA TGCGCCAGCAGCGACGTCCCGGGACAGTCTAGTCTGGGAAACACCATATATTTT. This sequence encodes CASSDVPGQSSLGNTIYF.

The chain has TRBV11-2 and TRBJ2-2; 9 bases align to TRBD2. J gave up 6 bases and V 5 bases, and 7 bases lay outside the gene matches. In germline, CDR1 is SGHAT, CDR2 FQNNGV. The CDR3 length is 15 residues. The CDR3 nucleotides are TGTGCCAGCAGCGTAGCTAGCGGGGCCGCCGGGGAGCTGTTTTTT. It is translated as CASSVASGAAGELFF.

The CDR3 region is CASSDSGGKETQYF. The CDR3 DNA sequence: TGTGCCAGCAGCGATAGCGGGGGAAAAGAGACCCAGTACTTC. This sequence joins TRBV2 and TRBJ2-5, with 9 bases aligning to TRBD2. V trimming: 6 bases; J trimming: 3 bases; junction bases outside the gene matches: 5. Germline CDR1 SNHLY, CDR2 FYNNEI. The CDR3 totals 14 residues.

The genes are TRBV19 and TRBJ1-3; no clear D gene. The CDR3 totals 16 residues. Germline CDR1 and CDR2: LNHDA and SQIVND (reference sequence). V shed 4 bases and J shed 0 bases, with 13 bases lying between them. CDR3 nucleotides: TGTGCCAGTAGTACATCCCCGGACTTCTCTGGAAACACCATATATTTT. Its protein is CASSTSPDFSGNTIYF.

The chain combines TRBV29-1 with TRBJ2-3; D possibly corresponds to TRBD1 (6 bases). CDR1 is SQVTM, CDR2 ANQGSEA, per germline. This CDR3 is 14 amino acids long. With 1 base removed from V and 3 bases from J, the gap between germline ends came to 11 bases. CDR3 region: CSVEGRTATDTQYF. For the CDR3, the DNA is TGCAGCGTTGAAGGCCGGACAGCTACAGATACGCAGTATTTT.

V and J are TRBV10-3 and TRBJ2-7; tentatively, D is TRBD1 (5 bases). Per the germline V gene, CDR1 is ENHRY and CDR2 is SYGVKD. The CDR3 extends over 12 amino acids. The V end was cut by 8 bases, the J end by 4 bases, with 12 bases between. CDR3 loop: CAIATESYEQYF. CDR3 coding DNA: TGTGCCATCGCGACAGAGAGTTACGAGCAGTACTTC.

The CDR3 DNA sequence: TGTGCCAGCAGCGTAGGGGAAACCCAGGGCGAACTGTTTTTT. Encoded protein: CASSVGETQGELFF. J is TRBJ1-4 and V is TRBV9; a weak D match, TRBD1 (5 bases). V lost 0 bases to trimming and J lost 12 bases, with 15 bases between them. Germline loops: CDR1 SGDLS, CDR2 YYNGEE. The CDR3 is 14 residues long.

This clone was seen once. The chain couples TRBV9 to TRBJ2-6; TRBD1 matches 8 bases. J lost 0 bases, V lost 3 bases, and 5 bases had no gene match. CDR1 is SGDLS, CDR2 YYNGEE, per germline. The CDR3 consists of 17 residues. Here the CDR3 reads CASSGGQGNSGANVLTF. CDR3 nucleotides: TGTGCCAGCAGCGGCGGACAGGGTAACTCTGGGGCCAACGTCCTGACTTTC.

The chain combines TRBV7-3 with TRBJ2-1, with 9 positions matching TRBD1. With 4 bases clipped from V and 4 bases from J, the junction kept 8 bases outside the gene matches. The CDR3 has 16 residues. Germline CDR1 SGHTA, CDR2 FQGTGA. The CDR3 sequence is CASSSEPGQGYNEQFF. In nucleotides, the CDR3 is TGTGCCAGCAGCTCCGAGCCGGGACAGGGTTACAATGAGCAGTTCTTC.

The chain carries TRBV6-5 and TRBJ2-2; 7 bases are a match to TRBD1. V shed 5 bases, J shed 6 bases, and the junction held 9 bases outside the gene matches. The CDR3 has 15 amino acids. Per the germline V gene, CDR1 is MNHEY and CDR2 is SVGAGI. CDR3: CASSPSRQGAGELFF. The CDR3 nucleotides are TGTGCCAGCAGTCCCTCCCGACAGGGAGCCGGGGAGCTGTTTTTT.

The chain has TRBV19 and TRBJ1-4; 10 nucleotides line up with TRBD1. The V segment lost 5 bases and the J segment 8 bases; nucleotides outside the gene matches: 8. The germline gives CDR1 LNHDA, CDR2 SQIVND (reference sequence). The CDR3 contains 15 residues. Here the CDR3 DNA reads TGTGCCAGTAGTGACCGGGACAGGGGCGCCGAAAAACTGTTTTTT. It specifies CASSDRDRGAEKLFF.

This clone came up a few times. The gene calls are TRBV6-5 and TRBJ1-1, with unresolved D. Trimming took 5 bases from V and 9 from J, leaving 16 bases between them. The CDR3 consists of 13 residues. CDR1 is MNHEY and CDR2 is SVGAGI in the germline V gene. CDR3 protein: CASSPGSLSQAFF. For the CDR3, the DNA is TGTGCCAGCAGTCCCGGGTCACTTAGTCAAGCTTTCTTT.

J is TRBJ2-7 and V is TRBV4-2, with D possibly being TRBD2 (6 bases). The CDR3 is 15 amino acids. CDR1 is LGHNA, CDR2 YNFKEQ, per germline. V lost 0 bases to trimming and J lost 2 bases, with 11 bases between them. CDR3 DNA: TGTGCCAGCAGCCAAGATCAACTAGCAGCCTACGAGCAGTACTTC. Amino acids: CASSQDQLAAYEQYF.

This chain joins TRBV19 and TRBJ1-4, with 7 bases aligning to TRBD1. Germline V gives CDR1 LNHDA, CDR2 SQIVND (reference sequence). This CDR3 region has 14 residues. V lost 3 bases to trimming and J lost 4 bases; unmatched junction nucleotides: 2. CDR3 in amino acids: CASSIGDSNEKLFF. The CDR3, as DNA: TGTGCCAGTAGTATTGGGGACAGTAATGAAAAACTGTTTTTT. The whole variable domain, filled in from reference TRBV19 and TRBJ1-4, reads DGGITQSPKYLFRKEGQNVTLSCEQNLNHDAMYWYRQDPGQGLRLIYYSQIVNDFQKGDIAEGYSVSREKKESFPLTVTSAQKNPTAFYLCASSIGDSNEKLFFGSGTQLSVL.

This chain joins TRBV19 and TRBJ2-3; 9 positions match TRBD2. Per the germline V gene, CDR1 is LNHDA and CDR2 is SQIVND (reference sequence). The V gene end was trimmed by 6 bases and the J gene end by 1 base; junction bases not matched to a gene: 2. The CDR3 runs to 14 residues. CDR3 sequence (DNA): TGTGCCAGTAGAGTAGCGGGGGGCACAGATACGCAGTATTTT. It yields the protein CASRVAGGTDTQYF.

V is TRBV7-9 and J is TRBJ2-5, with TRBD2 as a possible D gene (5 bases). Trimming took off 5 bases at V and 5 bases at J, with 18 bases between the two ends. The CDR3 consists of 15 residues. Germline lookup yields CDR1 SEHNR and CDR2 FQNEAQ (reference sequence). For the CDR3, the DNA is TGTGCCAGCAGCGATTCGGGATGGCGCAAGGAGACCCAGTACTTC. Amino acids: CASSDSGWRKETQYF.

The rearrangement joins TRBV7-9 to TRBJ1-1, with 9 bases lining up with TRBD1. Germline CDR1 SEHNR, CDR2 FQNEAQ (reference sequence). This CDR3 spans 14 amino acids. The V segment lost 5 bases and the J segment 3 bases; nucleotides outside the gene matches: 4. The CDR3 here is CASSPGQGYTEAFF. DNA of the CDR3: TGTGCCAGCAGCCCAGGACAGGGGTACACTGAAGCTTTCTTT. Using reference TRBV7-9 and TRBJ1-1 for the parts outside the CDR3, the full variable domain is DTGVSQNPRHKITKRGQNVTFRCDPISEHNRLYWYRQTLGQGPEFLTYFQNEAQLEKSRLLSDRFSAERPKGSFSTLEIQRTEQGDSAMYLCASSPGQGYTEAFFGQGTRLTVV.

The chain joins TRBV4-3 to TRBJ1-1; possibly TRBD1 for D (5 bases). Germline values: CDR1 LGHNA, CDR2 YSLEER. This CDR3 has 14 residues. Trimming removed 4 bases at V and 3 bases at J, with 12 bases between. CDR3 bases: TGCGCCAGCAGCCCTACCGCGGGGGACACTGAAGCTTTCTTT. It translates to CASSPTAGDTEAFF.

The chain's CDR3 is CASSLTVSYEQYF. The CDR3 DNA reads as TGTGCCAGCAGCTTGACAGTTTCCTACGAGCAGTACTTC. This chain uses TRBV5-6 with TRBJ2-7; D gene ambiguous. Trimming cost V 1 base and J 1 base, with 6 bases left between them. The CDR3 runs 13 residues. Per the germline V gene, CDR1 is SGHDT and CDR2 is YYEEEE.